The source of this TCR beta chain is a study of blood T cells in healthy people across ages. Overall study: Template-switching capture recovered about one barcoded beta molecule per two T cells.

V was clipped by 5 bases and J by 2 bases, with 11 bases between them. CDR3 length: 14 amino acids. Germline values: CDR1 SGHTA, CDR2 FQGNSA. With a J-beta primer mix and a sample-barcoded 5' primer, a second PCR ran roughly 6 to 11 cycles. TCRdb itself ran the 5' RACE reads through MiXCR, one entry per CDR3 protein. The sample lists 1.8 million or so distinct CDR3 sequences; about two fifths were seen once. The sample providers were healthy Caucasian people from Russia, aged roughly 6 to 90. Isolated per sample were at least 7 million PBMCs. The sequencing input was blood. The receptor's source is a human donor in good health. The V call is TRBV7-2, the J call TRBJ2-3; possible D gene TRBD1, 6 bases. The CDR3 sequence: CASSRDKSTDTQYF. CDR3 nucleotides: TGTGCCAGCAGCAGGGACAAGTCCACAGATACGCAGTATTTT.